This TCR beta chain was sequenced in a study of regulatory T cells in long-lasting Graves disease. Study-wide findings and caveats: New patients shared roughly 960 public clonotypes, and persistent patients shared more, with about 2,700.

Both iRepertoire HTBI primers and Arm-PCR of CDR3 regions were used to build the TCR beta libraries. In the authors' workflow: Identification of gene segments yielded some 62 TRBV and 12 to 15 TRBJ across samples. Each CDR3 protein is one row after TCRdb ran MiXCR on the multiplex PCR reads. These V and J calls derive from TCRdb rather than the authors' analysis. Among about 420,000 distinct CDR3 sequences listed, approximately 16% were seen once. CDR1 and CDR2 (germline): SGHTA, FQGNSA. V shed 5 bases and J shed 5 bases, with 15 bases lying between them. The CDR3 spans 14 residues. In its sample, this clonotype was seen many times. What it binds is not known. Indicated time point: newly diagnosed GD, antithyroid drugs for less than 3 months. Following extraction of RNA from PBMCs, that RNA was used to make the TCR library. An endocrinology department in Xi'an, China, supplied the patients. The sample also formed part of further work on T cells in Graves' hyperthyroidism and ophthalmopathy. This second study notes: A median 6.5 months before onset, the model predicted ophthalmopathy.

V is TRBV7-2 and J is TRBJ2-5; a possible D gene is TRBD1 (6 bases). The sequencing used peripheral blood mononuclear cells (PBMCs), collected at new diagnosis, from a patient treated with antithyroid drugs. The receptor was isolated from a woman under 30 with Graves disease. The chain's CDR3 is CASSRGSAGETQYF. The CDR3 bases are TGTGCCAGCAGCAGGGGGTCCGCCGGGGAGACCCAGTACTTC.